This paragraph covers one TCR beta chain sequence. No antigen is known for it. The CDR3 is 16 residues long. Germline CDR1 SGHDT, CDR2 YYEEEE. J gave up 3 bases and V 2 bases, and 7 bases lay outside the gene matches. The data belong to a study of cytomegalovirus exposure and HLA in healthy donors. The overall study: The 110 or so validation repertoires used the same platform as the 650 to 850 first-cohort repertoires, a later analysis reported. Study findings and constraints: There were a few CMV-associated chains whose specificity for CMV antigens was confirmed in vitro. Diagnosis of cytomegalovirus status made by the classifier reportedly showed high specificity and sensitivity. Overall, 164 TCR beta chains were annotated as cytomegalovirus-associated.

Only in-frame clones appear in the TCRdb table, and some are missing; sequencing was by immunoSEQ multiplex PCR. The table lists 250,000 to 300,000 clones, 80% to 90% of them singletons. The receptor was derived from a woman aged 18-35 years in good health and CMV-seronegative. Sequenced sample: PBMCs. This chain connects TRBV5-6 to TRBJ2-3; 9 bases are a match to TRBD2. CDR3 residues: CASSFGEREVTDTQYF. CDR3 DNA sequence: TGTGCCAGCAGCTTCGGGGAGCGGGAGGTAACAGATACGCAGTATTTT.